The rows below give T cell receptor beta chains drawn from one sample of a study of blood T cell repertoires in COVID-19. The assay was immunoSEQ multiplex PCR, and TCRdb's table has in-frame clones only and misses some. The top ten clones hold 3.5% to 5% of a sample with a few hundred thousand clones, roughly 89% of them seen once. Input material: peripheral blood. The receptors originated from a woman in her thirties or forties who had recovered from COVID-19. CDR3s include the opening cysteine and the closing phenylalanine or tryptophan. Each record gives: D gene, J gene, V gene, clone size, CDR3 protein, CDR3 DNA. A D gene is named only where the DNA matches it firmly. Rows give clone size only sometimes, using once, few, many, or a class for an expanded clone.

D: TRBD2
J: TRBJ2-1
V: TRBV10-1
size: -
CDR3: CASSATSGTSYNEQFF
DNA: TGCGCCAGCAGTGCGACTAGCGGGACGTCCTACAATGAGCAGTTCTTC

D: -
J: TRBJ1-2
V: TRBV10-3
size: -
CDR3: CAISEWSGNDGYTF
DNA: TGTGCCATCAGTGAGTGGTCAGGGAATGATGGCTACACCTTC

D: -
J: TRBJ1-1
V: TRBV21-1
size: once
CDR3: CAPAGGRSTEAFF
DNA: TGTGCCCCCGCCGGGGGGCGGAGCACTGAAGCTTTCTTT

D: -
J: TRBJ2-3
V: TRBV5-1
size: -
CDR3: CASSLTSGLSTDTQYF
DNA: TGCGCCAGCAGCTTGACAAGCGGTCTTAGCACAGATACGCAGTATTTT

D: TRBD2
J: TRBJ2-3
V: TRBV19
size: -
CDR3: CASSTGGESDTQYF
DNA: TGTGCCAGTAGTACGGGGGGGGAGTCAGATACGCAGTATTTT

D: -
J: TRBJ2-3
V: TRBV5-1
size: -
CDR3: CASSLASRSTSTDTQYF
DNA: TGCGCCAGCAGCTTGGCCTCGCGGTCAACTAGCACAGATACGCAGTATTTT

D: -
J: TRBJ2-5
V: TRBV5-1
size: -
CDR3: CASSAGPQETQYF
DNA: TGCGCCAGCAGCGCGGGGCCCCAAGAGACCCAGTACTTC

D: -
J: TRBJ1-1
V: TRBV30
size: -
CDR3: CAWREANTEAFF
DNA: TGTGCCTGGAGGGAGGCAAACACTGAAGCTTTCTTT

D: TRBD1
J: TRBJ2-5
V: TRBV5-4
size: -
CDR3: CASSPGQPGQETQYF
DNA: TGTGCCAGCAGTCCGGGACAGCCAGGACAAGAGACCCAGTACTTC

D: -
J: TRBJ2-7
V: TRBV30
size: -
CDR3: CAWGPDYEQYF
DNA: TGTGCCTGGGGGCCAGATTACGAGCAGTACTTC

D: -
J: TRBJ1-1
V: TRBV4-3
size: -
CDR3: CASSRTGYTEAFF
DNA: TGCGCCAGCAGCCGGACGGGATACACTGAAGCTTTCTTT

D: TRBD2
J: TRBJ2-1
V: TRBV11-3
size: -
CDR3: CASSSGLAGHSYNEQFF
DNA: TGTGCCAGCAGCTCGGGACTAGCGGGACATTCCTACAATGAGCAGTTCTTC

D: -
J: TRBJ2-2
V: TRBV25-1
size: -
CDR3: CASSVYTGSGELFF
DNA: TGTGCCAGCAGTGTCTATACAGGGTCCGGGGAGCTGTTTTTT

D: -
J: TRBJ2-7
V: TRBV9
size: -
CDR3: CASSVGDSGNYEQYF
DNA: TGTGCCAGCAGCGTAGGTGATAGCGGAAACTACGAGCAGTACTTC

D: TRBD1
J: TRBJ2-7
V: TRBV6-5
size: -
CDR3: CASSYSTGAGSYEQYF
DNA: TGTGCCAGCAGTTACTCGACAGGGGCCGGGTCCTACGAGCAGTACTTC

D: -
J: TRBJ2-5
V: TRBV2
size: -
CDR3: CASGTLQGGQETQYF
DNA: TGTGCCAGCGGGACCCTGCAGGGGGGCCAAGAGACCCAGTACTTC

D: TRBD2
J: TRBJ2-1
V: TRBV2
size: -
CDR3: CASSVRGVNEQFF
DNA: TGTGCCAGCAGTGTGCGGGGGGTGAATGAGCAGTTCTTC

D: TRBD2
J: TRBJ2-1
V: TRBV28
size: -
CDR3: CASRQIAGGRNEQFF
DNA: TGTGCCAGCAGACAGATAGCGGGGGGCCGGAATGAGCAGTTCTTC

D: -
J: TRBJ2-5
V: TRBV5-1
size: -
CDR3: CASSLARETQYF
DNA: TGCGCCAGCAGCTTGGCCAGGGAGACCCAGTACTTC

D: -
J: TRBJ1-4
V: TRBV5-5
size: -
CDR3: CATRGGHVANEKLFF
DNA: TGTGCCACCCGGGGAGGGCACGTAGCTAATGAAAAACTGTTTTTT

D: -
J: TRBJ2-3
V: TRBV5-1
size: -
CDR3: CASSLTERGQDTQYF
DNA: TGCGCCAGCAGCTTGACGGAGCGGGGACAAGATACGCAGTATTTT

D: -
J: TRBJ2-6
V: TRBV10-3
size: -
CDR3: CAISASRGAGANVLTF
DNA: TGTGCCATCAGTGCCTCCAGGGGCGCTGGGGCCAACGTCCTGACTTTC

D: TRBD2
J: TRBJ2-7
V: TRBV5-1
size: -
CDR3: CASSSSGGESYEQYF
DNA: TGCGCCAGCAGTTCTAGCGGGGGGGAATCCTACGAGCAGTACTTC

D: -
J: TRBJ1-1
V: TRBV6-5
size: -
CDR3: CASSYLGGTEAFF
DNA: TGTGCCAGCAGTTACTTAGGAGGAACTGAAGCTTTCTTT

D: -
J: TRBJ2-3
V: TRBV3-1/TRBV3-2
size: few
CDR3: CASSQWTPGGTDTQYF
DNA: TGTGCCAGCAGCCAATGGACACCCGGGGGTACAGATACGCAGTATTTT

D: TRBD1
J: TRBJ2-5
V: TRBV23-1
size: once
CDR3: CASSQLDRAETQYF
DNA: TGCGCCAGCAGTCAATTAGACAGGGCCGAGACCCAGTACTTC

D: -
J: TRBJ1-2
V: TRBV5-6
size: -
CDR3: CASSGGRGLNYGYTF
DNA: TGTGCCAGCAGCGGAGGCCGGGGACTCAACTATGGCTACACCTTC

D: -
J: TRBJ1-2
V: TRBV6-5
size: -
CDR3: CASSLSRYQRGYTF
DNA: TGTGCCAGCAGTCTTTCCAGATATCAACGAGGCTACACCTTC

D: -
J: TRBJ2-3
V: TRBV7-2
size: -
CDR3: CASSLIRQTDTQYF
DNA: TGTGCCAGCAGCCTCATTCGACAGACAGATACGCAGTATTTT

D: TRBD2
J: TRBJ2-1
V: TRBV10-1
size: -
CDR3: CASSDSWTSHEQFF
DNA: TGCGCCAGCAGTGATTCATGGACTAGCCATGAGCAGTTCTTC

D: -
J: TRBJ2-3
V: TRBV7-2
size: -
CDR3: CASSLGGSHTDTQYF
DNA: TGTGCCAGCAGCTTGGGGGGATCACACACAGATACGCAGTATTTT